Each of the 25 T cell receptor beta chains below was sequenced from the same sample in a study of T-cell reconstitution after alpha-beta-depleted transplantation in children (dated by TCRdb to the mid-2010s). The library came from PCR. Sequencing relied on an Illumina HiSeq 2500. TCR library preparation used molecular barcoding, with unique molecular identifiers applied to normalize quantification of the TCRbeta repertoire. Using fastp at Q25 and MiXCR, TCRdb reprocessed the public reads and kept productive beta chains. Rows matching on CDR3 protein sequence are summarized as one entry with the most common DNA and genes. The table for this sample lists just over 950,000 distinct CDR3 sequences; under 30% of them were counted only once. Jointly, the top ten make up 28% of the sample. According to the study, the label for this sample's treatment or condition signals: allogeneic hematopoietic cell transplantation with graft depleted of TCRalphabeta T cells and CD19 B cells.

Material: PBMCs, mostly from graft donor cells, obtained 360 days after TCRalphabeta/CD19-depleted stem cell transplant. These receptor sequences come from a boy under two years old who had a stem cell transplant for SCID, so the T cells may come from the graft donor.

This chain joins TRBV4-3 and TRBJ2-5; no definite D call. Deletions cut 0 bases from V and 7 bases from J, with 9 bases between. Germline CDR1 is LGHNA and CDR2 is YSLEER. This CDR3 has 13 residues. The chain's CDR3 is CASSQDLELTQYF. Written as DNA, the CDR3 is TGCGCCAGCAGCCAAGATCTCGAATTGACCCAGTACTTC.

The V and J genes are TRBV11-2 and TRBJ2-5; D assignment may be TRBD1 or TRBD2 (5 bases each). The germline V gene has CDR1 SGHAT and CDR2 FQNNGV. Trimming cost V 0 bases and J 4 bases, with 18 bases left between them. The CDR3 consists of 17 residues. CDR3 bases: TGTGCCAGCAGCTTAGAACTAGGTCGGGAAGGGGTAGAGACCCAGTACTTC. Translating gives CASSLELGREGVETQYF.

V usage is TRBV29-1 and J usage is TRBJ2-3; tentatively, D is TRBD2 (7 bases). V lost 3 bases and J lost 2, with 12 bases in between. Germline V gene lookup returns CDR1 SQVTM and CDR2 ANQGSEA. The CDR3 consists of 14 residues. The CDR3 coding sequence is TGCAGCGTTGACGGTCGGGGGGCCACAGATACGCAGTATTTT. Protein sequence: CSVDGRGATDTQYF.

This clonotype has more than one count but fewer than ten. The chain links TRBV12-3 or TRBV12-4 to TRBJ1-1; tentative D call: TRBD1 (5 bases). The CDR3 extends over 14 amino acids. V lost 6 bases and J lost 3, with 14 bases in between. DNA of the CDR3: TGTGCCAGCAGCATCGGGGCCGGGGACACTGAAGCTTTCTTT. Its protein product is CASSIGAGDTEAFF.

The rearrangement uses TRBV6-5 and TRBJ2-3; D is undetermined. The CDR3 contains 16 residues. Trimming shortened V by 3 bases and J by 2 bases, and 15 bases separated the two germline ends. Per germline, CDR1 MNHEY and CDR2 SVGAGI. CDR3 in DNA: TGTGCCAGCAGTTATTTGTCCGGGCGCTTCACAGATACGCAGTATTTT. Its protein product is CASSYLSGRFTDTQYF.

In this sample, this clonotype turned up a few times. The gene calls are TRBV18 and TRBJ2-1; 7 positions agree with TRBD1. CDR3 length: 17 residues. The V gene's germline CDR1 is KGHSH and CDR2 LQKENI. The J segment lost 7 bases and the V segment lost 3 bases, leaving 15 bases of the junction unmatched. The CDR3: CASSPGRGPVGINEQFF. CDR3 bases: TGTGCCAGCTCACCTGGTAGGGGGCCTGTCGGAATTAATGAGCAGTTCTTC.

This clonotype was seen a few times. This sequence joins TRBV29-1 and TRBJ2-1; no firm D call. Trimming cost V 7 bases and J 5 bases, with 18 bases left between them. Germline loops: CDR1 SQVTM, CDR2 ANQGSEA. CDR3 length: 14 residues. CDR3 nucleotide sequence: TGCAGCGCTGGGCCTTTACTCCGGGACAATGAGCAGTTCTTC. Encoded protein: CSAGPLLRDNEQFF.

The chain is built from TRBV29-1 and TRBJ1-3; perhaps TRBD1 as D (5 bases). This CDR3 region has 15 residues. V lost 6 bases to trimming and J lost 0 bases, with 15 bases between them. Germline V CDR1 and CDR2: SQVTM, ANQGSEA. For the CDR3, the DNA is TGCAGCGTCCCTTGGGGGGACTACTCTGGAAACACCATATATTTT. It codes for CSVPWGDYSGNTIYF.

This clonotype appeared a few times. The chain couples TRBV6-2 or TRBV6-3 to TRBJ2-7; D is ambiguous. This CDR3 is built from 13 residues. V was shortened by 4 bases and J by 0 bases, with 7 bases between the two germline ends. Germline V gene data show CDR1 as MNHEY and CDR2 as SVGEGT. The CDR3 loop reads CASSSRNSYEQYF. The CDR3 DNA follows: TGTGCCAGCAGTTCGAGAAACTCCTACGAGCAGTACTTC.

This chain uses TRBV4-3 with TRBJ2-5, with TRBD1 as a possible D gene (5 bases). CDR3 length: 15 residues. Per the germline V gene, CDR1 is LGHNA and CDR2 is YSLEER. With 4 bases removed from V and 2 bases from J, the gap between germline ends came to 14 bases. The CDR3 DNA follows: TGCGCCAGCAGCCCCCGAGACAGTCGACAAGAGACCCAGTACTTC. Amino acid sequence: CASSPRDSRQETQYF.

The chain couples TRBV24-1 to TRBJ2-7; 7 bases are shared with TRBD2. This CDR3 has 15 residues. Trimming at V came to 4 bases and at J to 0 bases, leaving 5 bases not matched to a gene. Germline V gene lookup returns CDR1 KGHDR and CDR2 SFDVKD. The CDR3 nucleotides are TGTGCCACCAGTGACTCAGGGAGGGCCTCCTACGAGCAGTACTTC. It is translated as CATSDSGRASYEQYF.

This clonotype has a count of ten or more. Here the CDR3 DNA reads TGCAGCGTTGTCGAGGAACCGGCCACTTACGAGCAGTACTTC. Its protein is CSVVEEPATYEQYF. This chain uses TRBV29-1 with TRBJ2-7; D call uncertain. Trimming pared 4 bases from V and 4 bases from J, leaving 17 bases between. The CDR3 runs 14 residues. In germline, CDR1 is SQVTM, CDR2 ANQGSEA.

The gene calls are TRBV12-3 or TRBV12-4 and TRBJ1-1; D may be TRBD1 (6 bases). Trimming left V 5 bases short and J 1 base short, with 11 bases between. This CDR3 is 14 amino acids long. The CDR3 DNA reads TGTGCCAGCAGTCTGGGACATGCGAACACTGAAGCTTTCTTT. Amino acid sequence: CASSLGHANTEAFF.

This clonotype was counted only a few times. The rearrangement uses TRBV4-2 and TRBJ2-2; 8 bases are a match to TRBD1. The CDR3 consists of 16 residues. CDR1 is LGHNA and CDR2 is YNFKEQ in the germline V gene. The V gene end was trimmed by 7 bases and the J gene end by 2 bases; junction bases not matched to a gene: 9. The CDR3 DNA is TGTGCCAGCACTTCGACAGGGGTACTCAACACCGGGGAGCTGTTTTTT. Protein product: CASTSTGVLNTGELFF.

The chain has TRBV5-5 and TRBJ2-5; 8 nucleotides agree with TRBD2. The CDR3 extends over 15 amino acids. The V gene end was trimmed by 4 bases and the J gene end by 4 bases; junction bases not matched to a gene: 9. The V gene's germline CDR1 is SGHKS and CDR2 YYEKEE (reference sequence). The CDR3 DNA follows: TGTGCCAGCAGCCCCAGCGGGGGCCTAGGAGAGACCCAGTACTTC. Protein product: CASSPSGGLGETQYF. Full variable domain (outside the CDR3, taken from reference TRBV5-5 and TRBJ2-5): DAGVTQSPTHLIKTRGQQVTLRCSPISGHKSVSWYQQVLGQGPQFIFQYYEKEERGRGNFPDRFSARQFPNYSSELNVNALLLGDSALYLCASSPSGGLGETQYFGPGTRLLVL.

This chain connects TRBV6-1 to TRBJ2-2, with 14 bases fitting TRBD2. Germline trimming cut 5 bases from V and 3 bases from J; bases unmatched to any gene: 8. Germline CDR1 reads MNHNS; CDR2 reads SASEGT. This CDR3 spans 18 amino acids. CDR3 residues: CASSKGLAGAGDTGELFF. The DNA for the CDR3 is TGTGCCAGCAGTAAGGGACTAGCGGGGGCCGGAGACACCGGGGAGCTGTTTTTT.

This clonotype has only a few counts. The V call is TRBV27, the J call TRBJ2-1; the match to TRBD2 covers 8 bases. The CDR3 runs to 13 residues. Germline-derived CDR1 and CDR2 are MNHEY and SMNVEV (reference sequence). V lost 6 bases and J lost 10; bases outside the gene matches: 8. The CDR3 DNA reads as TGTGCCAGCAGGGATATACTAGCGGTGGAGCAGTTCTTC. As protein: CASRDILAVEQFF.

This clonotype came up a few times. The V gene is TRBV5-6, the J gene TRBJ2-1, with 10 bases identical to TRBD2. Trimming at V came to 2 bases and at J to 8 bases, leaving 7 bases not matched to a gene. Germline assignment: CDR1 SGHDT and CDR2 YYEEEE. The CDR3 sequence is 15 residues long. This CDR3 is CASSFPGLANDEQFF. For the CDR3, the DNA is TGTGCCAGCAGCTTCCCGGGACTAGCGAACGATGAGCAGTTCTTC.

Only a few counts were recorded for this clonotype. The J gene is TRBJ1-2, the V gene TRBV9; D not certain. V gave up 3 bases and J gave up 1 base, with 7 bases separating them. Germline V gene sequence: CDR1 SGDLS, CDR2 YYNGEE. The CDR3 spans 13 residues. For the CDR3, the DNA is TGTGCCAGCAGCGCTCAGAGTAACTATGGCTACACCTTC. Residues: CASSAQSNYGYTF.

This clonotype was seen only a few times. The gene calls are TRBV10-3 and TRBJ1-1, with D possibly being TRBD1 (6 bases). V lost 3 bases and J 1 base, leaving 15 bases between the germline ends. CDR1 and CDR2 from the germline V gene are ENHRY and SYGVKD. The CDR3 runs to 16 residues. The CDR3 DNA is TGTGCCATCAGTGACATGGACAGACGACCGAACACTGAAGCTTTCTTT. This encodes CAISDMDRRPNTEAFF.

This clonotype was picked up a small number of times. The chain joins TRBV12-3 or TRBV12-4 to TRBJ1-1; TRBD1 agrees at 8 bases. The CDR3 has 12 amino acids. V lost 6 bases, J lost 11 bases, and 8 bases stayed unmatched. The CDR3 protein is CASSPRGLGAFF. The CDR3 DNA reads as TGTGCCAGCAGCCCCAGGGGGCTAGGGGCTTTCTTT.

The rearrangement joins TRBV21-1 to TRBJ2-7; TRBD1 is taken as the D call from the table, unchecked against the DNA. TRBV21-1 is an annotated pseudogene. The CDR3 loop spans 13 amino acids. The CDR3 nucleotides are TGTGCCAGCAGCATCCGACAGGGCGACGAGCAGTACTTC. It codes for CASSIRQGDEQYF.

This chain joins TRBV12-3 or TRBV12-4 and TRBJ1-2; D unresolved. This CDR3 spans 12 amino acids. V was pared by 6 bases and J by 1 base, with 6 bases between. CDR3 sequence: CASSHFNYGYTF. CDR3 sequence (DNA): TGTGCCAGCAGCCATTTTAACTATGGCTACACCTTC.

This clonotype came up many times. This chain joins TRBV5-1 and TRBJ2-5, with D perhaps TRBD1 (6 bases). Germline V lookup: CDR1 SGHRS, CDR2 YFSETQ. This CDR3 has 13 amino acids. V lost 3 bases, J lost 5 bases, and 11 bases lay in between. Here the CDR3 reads CASSSGDVETQYF. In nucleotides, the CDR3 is TGCGCCAGCAGCTCAGGGGACGTGGAGACCCAGTACTTC.

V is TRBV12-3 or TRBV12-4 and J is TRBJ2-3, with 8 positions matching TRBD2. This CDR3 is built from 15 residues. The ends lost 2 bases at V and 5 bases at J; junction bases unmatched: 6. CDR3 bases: TGTGCCAGCAGTTTAAGTCTAACTAGCGGAGATACGCAGTATTTT. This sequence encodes CASSLSLTSGDTQYF.